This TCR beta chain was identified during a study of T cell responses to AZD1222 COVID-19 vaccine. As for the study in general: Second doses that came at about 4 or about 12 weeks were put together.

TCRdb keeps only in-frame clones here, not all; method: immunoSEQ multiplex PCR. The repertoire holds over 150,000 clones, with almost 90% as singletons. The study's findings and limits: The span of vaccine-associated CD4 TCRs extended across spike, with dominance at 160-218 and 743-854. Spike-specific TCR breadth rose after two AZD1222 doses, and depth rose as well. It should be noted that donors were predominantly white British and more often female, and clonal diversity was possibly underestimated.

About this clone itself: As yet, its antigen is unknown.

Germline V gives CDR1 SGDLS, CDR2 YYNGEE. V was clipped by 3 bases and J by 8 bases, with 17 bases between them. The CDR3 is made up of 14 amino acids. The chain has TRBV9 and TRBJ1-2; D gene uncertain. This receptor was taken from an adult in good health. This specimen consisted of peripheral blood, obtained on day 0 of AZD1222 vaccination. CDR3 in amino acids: CASSDPPLAGGYTF. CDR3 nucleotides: TGTGCCAGCAGCGACCCCCCTTTGGCGGGCGGCTACACCTTC.